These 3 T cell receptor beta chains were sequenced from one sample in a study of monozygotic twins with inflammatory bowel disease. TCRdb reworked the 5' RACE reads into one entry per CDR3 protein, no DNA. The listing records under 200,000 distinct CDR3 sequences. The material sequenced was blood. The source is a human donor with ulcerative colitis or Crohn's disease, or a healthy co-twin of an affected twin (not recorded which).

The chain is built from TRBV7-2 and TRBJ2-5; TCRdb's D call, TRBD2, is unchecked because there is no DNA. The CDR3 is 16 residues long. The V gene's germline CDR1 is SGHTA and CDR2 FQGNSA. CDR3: CASSPRTSGNQETQYF.

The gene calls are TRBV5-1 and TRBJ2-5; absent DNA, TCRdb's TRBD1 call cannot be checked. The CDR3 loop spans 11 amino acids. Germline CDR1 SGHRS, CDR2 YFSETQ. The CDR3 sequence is CASMGVETQYF.

The CDR3 spells CASSFDRGAVETQYF. This chain connects TRBV5-6 to TRBJ2-5; the TCRdb call, TRBD1, lacks DNA for checking. Germline CDR1 SGHDT, CDR2 YYEEEE. This CDR3 spans 15 amino acids.